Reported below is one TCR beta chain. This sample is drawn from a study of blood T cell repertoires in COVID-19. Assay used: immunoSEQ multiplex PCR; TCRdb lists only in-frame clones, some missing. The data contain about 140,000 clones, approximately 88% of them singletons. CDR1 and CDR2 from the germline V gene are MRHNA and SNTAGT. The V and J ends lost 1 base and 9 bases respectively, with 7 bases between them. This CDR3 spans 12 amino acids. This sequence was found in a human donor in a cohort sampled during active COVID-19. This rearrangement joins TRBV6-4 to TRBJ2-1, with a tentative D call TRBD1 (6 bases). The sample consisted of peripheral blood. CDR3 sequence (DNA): TGTGCCAGCAGTGACTTCAGGGGTGAGCAGTTCTTC. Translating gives CASSDFRGEQFF.